This TCR beta chain was recovered during a study of T cell repertoires in cytomegalovirus infection. Study overall: In public TCR beta signatures, there were indications of both CMV infection and matching HLA type.

Trimming cost V 1 base and J 9 bases, with 13 bases left between them. The CDR3 is made up of 14 amino acids. Germline loops: CDR1 LNHDA, CDR2 SQIVND (reference sequence). TCRdb independently ran MiXCR on the reads; one entry per CDR3 protein. Here the sample spans approximately 700,000 distinct CDR3 sequences, 35% to 40% being singletons. Study observations and caveats: Based on cumulative public TCR beta family frequency, carriers of CMV plus the relevant HLA were identified. The ex vivo response was dominated by HLA-C-restricted CMV-specific TCR beta clonotypes.

Regarding this clonotype: Antigen specificity is unknown. This sequence may be a read error, since a much larger clone differs from it by one base. As the CDR3 is not closed by the conserved phenylalanine or tryptophan, this likely results from a read error.

The sequencing sample was made of PBMCs. The receptor was isolated from a human donor in good health (CMV status not recorded). Some clones in this sample may be carry-over from other donors' samples. The genes are TRBV19 and TRBJ2-1, with D possibly matching TRBD2 (5 bases). CDR3 sequence reads: CASSIGALATEQFL. Written as DNA, the CDR3 is TGTGCCAGTAGTATAGGCGCCCTAGCTACTGAGCAGTTCCTC.